The entry that follows covers one T cell receptor beta chain sequence. This entry comes from a study of shared clonotypes between healthy human individuals. Libraries were prepared by immunoSEQ multiplex PCR; TCRdb keeps only in-frame clonotypes and omits some of them. The sample lists more than 400,000 clones; about 96% were seen once. The CDR3 consists of 14 residues. Trimming removed 4 bases from V and 4 bases from J; junction bases left unmatched: 3. Germline-derived CDR1 and CDR2 are SNHLY and FYNNEI. This chain connects TRBV2 to TRBJ1-1; 10 bases align to TRBD1. The sequencing input was naive CD4+ T cells sorted from blood. This sample's subset: CD45RA+ positively selected. The sequence was obtained from a woman in her twenties or thirties in good health. This CDR3 is CASSGWTGGTEAFF. CDR3 nucleotide sequence: TGTGCCAGCAGTGGTTGGACAGGGGGCACTGAAGCTTTCTTT.